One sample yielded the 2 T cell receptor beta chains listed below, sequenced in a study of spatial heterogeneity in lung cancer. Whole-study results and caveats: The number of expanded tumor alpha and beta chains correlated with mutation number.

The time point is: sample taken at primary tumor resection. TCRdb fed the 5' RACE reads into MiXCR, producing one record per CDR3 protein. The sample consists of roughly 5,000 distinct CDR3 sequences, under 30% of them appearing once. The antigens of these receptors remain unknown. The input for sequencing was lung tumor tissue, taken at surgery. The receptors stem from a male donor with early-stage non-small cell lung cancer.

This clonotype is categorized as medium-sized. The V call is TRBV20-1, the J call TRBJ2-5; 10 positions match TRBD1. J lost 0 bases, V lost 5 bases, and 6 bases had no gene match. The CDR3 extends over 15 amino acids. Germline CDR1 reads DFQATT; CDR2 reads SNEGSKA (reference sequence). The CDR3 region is CSAGGDRGHQETQYF. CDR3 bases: TGCAGTGCTGGGGGCGACAGGGGGCACCAAGAGACCCAGTACTTC.

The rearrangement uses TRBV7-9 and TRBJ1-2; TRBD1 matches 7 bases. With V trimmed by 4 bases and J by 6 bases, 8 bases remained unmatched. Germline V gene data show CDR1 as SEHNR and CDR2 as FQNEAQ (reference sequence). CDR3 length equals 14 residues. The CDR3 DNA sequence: TGTGCCAGCAGCTCCGCCGGGACAGCAAATGGCTACACCTTC. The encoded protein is CASSSAGTANGYTF. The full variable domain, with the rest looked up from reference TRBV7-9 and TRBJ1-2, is DTGVSQNPRHKITKRGQNVTFRCDPISEHNRLYWYRQTLGQGPEFLTYFQNEAQLEKSRLLSDRFSAERPKGSFSTLEIQRTEQGDSAMYLCASSSAGTANGYTFGSGTRLTVV.